Presented here are 21 T cell receptor beta chains from one specimen sequenced in a study of identifying expanded T cells in peripheral blood. Assay: immunoSEQ multiplex PCR; the TCRdb copy retains only in-frame clones and omits some. The sample includes some 95,000 clones, roughly 86% of them seen just once. The sequenced sample was blood. These receptors were collected from a person aged 18 to 70 in good health.

This clone was counted a single time. The rearrangement joins TRBV7-9 to TRBJ1-6; 10 nucleotides match TRBD1. This CDR3 spans 15 amino acids. Germline V lookup: CDR1 SEHNR, CDR2 FQNEAQ (reference sequence). The J segment lost 8 bases and the V segment lost 4 bases, leaving 5 bases of the junction unmatched. The CDR3: CASSSYGTGDSPLHF. The CDR3 DNA reads as TGTGCCAGCAGCTCCTACGGGACAGGGGATTCACCCCTCCACTTT.

This rearrangement joins TRBV6-5 to TRBJ2-3, with D perhaps given as TRBD1 or TRBD2 (5 bases each). The germline V gene has CDR1 MNHEY and CDR2 SVGAGI. The CDR3 totals 14 residues. V was clipped by 5 bases and J by 4 bases, with 13 bases between them. The CDR3 sequence is CASSKRDLADTQYF. CDR3 DNA: TGTGCCAGCAGTAAAAGGGACCTCGCAGATACGCAGTATTTT.

The chain joins TRBV5-6 to TRBJ1-1; D might be TRBD1 (5 bases). Germline CDR1 reads SGHDT; CDR2 reads YYEEEE. V was pared by 4 bases and J by 5 bases, with 12 bases between. The CDR3 is made up of 13 amino acids. The CDR3 DNA reads as TGTGCCAGCAGCGAGGGGTTTCGGACTGAAGCTTTCTTT. The encoded protein is CASSEGFRTEAFF.

The chain combines TRBV7-8 with TRBJ1-1, with D perhaps TRBD1 (6 bases). Germline V gives CDR1 SGHVS, CDR2 FQNEAQ. The CDR3 is 15 amino acids. V lost 5 bases to trimming and J lost 4 bases, with 17 bases between them. The CDR3 coding sequence is TGTGCCAGCAGCAGGGGGGGCAGGGTGGTCACTGAAGCTTTCTTT. Its translation: CASSRGGRVVTEAFF.

This clone occurred once. The chain joins TRBV5-6 to TRBJ2-5, with 8 bases that match TRBD1. Trimming removed 4 bases from V and 4 bases from J; junction bases left unmatched: 6. CDR1 and CDR2 from the germline V gene are SGHDT and YYEEEE. The CDR3 runs to 14 residues. CDR3 protein: CASSRGQEGETQYF. The CDR3 coding sequence is TGTGCCAGCAGCCGGGGACAGGAGGGAGAGACCCAGTACTTC.

V is TRBV4-1 and J is TRBJ1-1; possibly TRBD1 for D (6 bases). Germline V gives CDR1 MGHRA, CDR2 YSYEKL. This CDR3 spans 15 amino acids. The germline V and J ends were trimmed by 4 bases and 6 bases, with 18 bases remaining between them. This CDR3 is CASSPSWGLNSEAFF. CDR3 nucleotides: TGCGCCAGCAGCCCATCTTGGGGGCTGAATTCTGAAGCTTTCTTT.

The chain is built from TRBV30 and TRBJ1-1; 7 nucleotides align to TRBD1. This CDR3 is built from 14 residues. Germline V lookup: CDR1 GTSNPN, CDR2 SVGIG (reference sequence). V lost 5 bases to trimming and J lost 10 bases; unmatched junction nucleotides: 16. The CDR3 DNA follows: TGTGCCTGGGACCAAATAGGGGGCGGCTCTACAGCTTTCTTT. It translates to CAWDQIGGGSTAFF.

The chain links TRBV6-1 to TRBJ2-4; D not certain. Trimming left V 7 bases short and J 6 bases short, with 13 bases between. CDR3 length equals 13 residues. Germline assignment: CDR1 MNHNS and CDR2 SASEGT. The CDR3 nucleotides are TGTGCCAGCAATGGATGTCCGAGAAACATTCAGTACTTC. Its translation: CASNGCPRNIQYF.

The chain couples TRBV6-1 to TRBJ1-2; D is possibly TRBD1 (5 bases). Trimming left V 8 bases short and J 7 bases short, with 23 bases between. Germline V gene data show CDR1 as MNHNS and CDR2 as SASEGT. The CDR3 covers 15 residues. The CDR3 DNA reads as TGTGCCAGCCAATCTCAACCTACCGGAGGGGTTGGCTACACCTTC. Protein: CASQSQPTGGVGYTF.

This chain links TRBV18 with TRBJ1-2; 7 bases align to TRBD1. Germline V gene sequence: CDR1 KGHSH, CDR2 LQKENI. The CDR3 is 12 amino acids. The V and J ends lost 6 bases and 7 bases, in that order; junction bases with no gene match: 5. The CDR3 nucleotides are TGTGCCAGCTCTCCGGACAGGTCTGGCTACACCTTC. Encoded protein: CASSPDRSGYTF.

V usage is TRBV19 and J usage is TRBJ1-1; 9 bases agree with TRBD1. The germline V gene encodes CDR1 LNHDA and CDR2 SQIVND (reference sequence). V was pared by 3 bases and J by 4 bases, with 9 bases of the junction left unmatched. The CDR3 consists of 16 residues. CDR3 nucleotides: TGTGCCAGTAGTATCGGGCGGGGACAGGGCGGCACTGAAGCTTTCTTT. Protein: CASSIGRGQGGTEAFF.

A remark on this clone: The sample contains more than one DNA sequence encoding this CDR3. The chain carries TRBV7-3 and TRBJ2-5; 11 bases agree with TRBD1. The V gene's germline CDR1 is SGHTA and CDR2 FQGTGA. Unmatched junction bases numbered 10, after V lost 5 bases and J lost 5 bases. The length of the CDR3 is 16 residues. The CDR3 region is CASSVEGTGGRETQYF. The CDR3 DNA is TGTGCCAGCAGCGTAGAGGGGACAGGGGGTCGGGAGACCCAGTACTTC. Complete variable domain (other parts from reference TRBV7-3 and TRBJ2-5): GAGVSQTPSNKVTEKGKYVELRCDPISGHTALYWYRQSLGQGPEFLIYFQGTGAADDSGLPNDRFFAVRPEGSVSTLKIQRTERGDSAVYLCASSVEGTGGRETQYFGPGTRLLVL.

This chain connects TRBV7-3 to TRBJ1-6, with 7 bases matching TRBD1. From germline, CDR1 is SGHTA and CDR2 FQGTGA. The CDR3 runs 14 residues. Trimming cost V 6 bases and J 9 bases; bases outside gene matches: 8. The chain's CDR3 is CASSKQGNRSPLHF. CDR3 DNA sequence: TGTGCCAGCAGTAAACAGGGGAACCGTTCACCCCTCCACTTT.

The CDR3 is CASSYLTDTEAFF. CDR3 nucleotide sequence: TGTGCCAGCAGCTACCTGACAGACACTGAAGCTTTCTTT. The chain carries TRBV7-9 and TRBJ1-1, with D possibly being TRBD1 (5 bases). V lost 4 bases to trimming and J lost 3 bases, with 9 bases between them. The CDR3 is 13 amino acids. Germline values: CDR1 SEHNR, CDR2 FQNEAQ (reference sequence).

The J gene is TRBJ1-5, the V gene TRBV6-5; perhaps TRBD1 as D (5 bases). The V gene lost 3 bases and the J gene lost 6 bases, with 15 bases spanning the gap. Germline V gene sequence: CDR1 MNHEY, CDR2 SVGAGI. CDR3 length equals 15 residues. CDR3 nucleotide sequence: TGTGCCAGCAGTTATAGATCCGGGGGAGGTCAGCCCCAGCATTTT. It encodes CASSYRSGGGQPQHF.

This clone was counted once. V and J are TRBV5-1 and TRBJ2-7, with TRBD1 matching 12 bases. Trimming took 4 bases from V and 2 from J; bases not matched to a gene: 16. The CDR3 runs to 19 residues. Germline CDR1 SGHRS, CDR2 YFSETQ. CDR3 DNA: TGCGCCAGCAGCACTCGACCGGGACAGGGGGCTCGAAGGACCTACGAGCAGTACTTC. It is translated as CASSTRPGQGARRTYEQYF.

The gene calls are TRBV29-1 and TRBJ1-2; D unresolved. V lost 4 bases and J 8 bases, leaving 11 bases between the germline ends. The CDR3 has 11 residues. Per germline, CDR1 SQVTM and CDR2 ANQGSEA. CDR3 region: CSVVFREGYTF. The CDR3 DNA reads as TGCAGCGTTGTCTTCCGGGAAGGCTACACCTTC.

This chain connects TRBV7-9 to TRBJ2-6, with unresolved D. The germline V gene has CDR1 SEHNR and CDR2 FQNEAQ (reference sequence). Deletions cut 3 bases from V and 0 bases from J, with 6 bases between. The CDR3 extends over 15 amino acids. The CDR3, as DNA: TGTGCCAGCAGCTTTGTCACCTCTGGGGCCAACGTCCTGACTTTC. This encodes CASSFVTSGANVLTF.

The genes are TRBV6-5 and TRBJ2-7; D might be TRBD2 (6 bases). V was pared by 4 bases and J by 6 bases, with 16 bases between. The germline V gene has CDR1 MNHEY and CDR2 SVGAGI. The CDR3 extends over 14 amino acids. CDR3 sequence (DNA): TGTGCCAGCAGTTTTGCGGGGCCCCTAGGCGAGCAGTACTTC. Encoded protein: CASSFAGPLGEQYF.

The chain couples TRBV5-1 to TRBJ1-1, with a tentative D call TRBD1 (5 bases). This CDR3 spans 14 amino acids. The V end was cut by 0 bases, the J end by 1 base, with 7 bases between. Germline CDR1 is SGHRS and CDR2 is YFSETQ. The CDR3 here is CASSLGQPNTEAFF. DNA of the CDR3: TGCGCCAGCAGCTTGGGACAGCCGAACACTGAAGCTTTCTTT.

This clone came up once. The chain employs TRBV30 and TRBJ1-1; D ambiguous. Germline-derived CDR1 and CDR2 are GTSNPN and SVGIG (reference sequence). Trimming pared 2 bases from V and 5 bases from J, leaving 6 bases between. The CDR3 is 11 residues long. CDR3 DNA: TGTGCCTGGAGTACTAAGACTGAAGCTTTCTTT. This translates into CAWSTKTEAFF.